Described below is a single T cell receptor (beta chain) sequence and its context. The antigen this receptor binds is unknown. Base qualities are missing; no much larger clone stands one base away. These data are taken from a study of early stage breast cancer tumors (dated 2017 in TCRdb). Study-wide context: Of the approximately 15 invasive breast tumors, twelve were found to be estrogen receptor-positive, progesterone receptor-positive and HER2-negative. The average read coverage per sample was around 9.1-fold. Of the approximately 12 ER+/PR+/HER2- tumors, eight were classified as invasive ductal carcinomas and four as invasive lobular carcinomas. A total of 2,651,842 templates, representing some 1,000,000 unique clonotypes, were detected across all samples. What the study reported, not specific to this receptor: Sequencing bulk genomic DNA from unsorted cells could not capture chain pairing or functional markers like CD4, CD8 and FOXP3. Approximately 2.5-fold higher T cell density and higher clonality were observed in tumors than in adjacent normal breast tissue. Enriched TCRB sequences shared across patients were found to be mostly commonly generated sequences that were unlikely to play an important role in the tumor microenvironment. Repertoires from blood and normal breast were more alike than repertoires from blood and tumor, and in about 90% of the 16 patients, comparing each tissue with blood separated tumor from normal. Analysis by tumor subtype was prevented by the small cohort size.

The germline V gene provides CDR1 SGHAT and CDR2 FQNNGV. The CDR3 measures 12 amino acids from cysteine to phenylalanine. Just the 36-base CDR3 DNA is kept, in frame starting at base 1. Deletion took 5 bases off V and 6 bases off J, with a span of 9 bases between the germline ends. Two independent genomic DNA replicates were amplified for each sample, with approximately 0.5 ug used for blood and around 1.5 ug for tumor or normal breast. TCRB sequencing of genomic DNA was carried out with the ImmunoSeq Intro kit according to the manufacturer's instructions. For absolute quantification, the roughly 32-cycle multiplex PCR included proprietary primers along with spike-in control sequences. An 87-bp fragment spanning the CDR3 and flanking V and J genes was sequenced with single-end 150-bp reads. Seven samples, with two replicates for each sample, were multiplexed per lane of an Illumina MiSeq using version 3.0 chemistry. Processing in the source paper ran as follows. Raw data were processed by the vendor's proprietary pipeline, with both replicates merged into one result per sample. To define clonotypes, the study grouped productive rearrangements that shared the V-gene family, CDR3 amino acid sequence and J-gene segment. Clonality was computed as 1 minus the normalized Shannon entropy (Pielou evenness) of TCRB abundances. To estimate T cell density, the total number of templates was divided by the number of input cells, which was inferred from the amount of DNA input. Recon, run with its default parameters, was used to estimate overall repertoire diversity and clonality. A clonotype was considered tumor-enriched if its abundance in tumor exceeded 0.1% and was at least 32-fold higher than its abundance in normal breast. TCRdb mirrors the immuneACCESS table, restricted to in-frame sequences. Some clones are absent from its copies; in checked studies, under half trace to an unresolved V gene, and the reason for the others is unknown. That table is the source of V, J and clone size, and D and trimming were worked out from the DNA. Recorded for this sample are fewer than 70,000 clones; approximately 80% of them occurred a single time. The ten largest account for approximately 3.6% of the sample.

The study profiled bulk TCR beta-chain repertoires in matched peripheral blood, tumor and adjacent normal breast tissue taken from some 15 patients with early-stage breast cancer. Before surgery, whole blood (about 5-11 mL) was collected into EDTA tubes and processed within 2 hours. Ficoll-Paque centrifugation in SepMate-50 tubes was used to isolate peripheral blood mononuclear cells. For storage in liquid nitrogen, PBMCs were cryopreserved as aliquots of roughly 1.9 to 4.5 million cells in around 90% FBS with around 10% DMSO. The Qiagen AllPrep DNA/RNA Mini kit was used for genomic DNA extraction.

Sample: blood. The receptor comes from a person aged 30 to 40 with breast cancer. This sequence uses TRBV11-2 and TRBJ2-3; the D gene lacks a confident call. The CDR3 protein sequence reads: CASSPNADTQYF. The DNA is as follows: TGTGCCAGCAGCCCTAATGCGGATACGCAGTATTTT.